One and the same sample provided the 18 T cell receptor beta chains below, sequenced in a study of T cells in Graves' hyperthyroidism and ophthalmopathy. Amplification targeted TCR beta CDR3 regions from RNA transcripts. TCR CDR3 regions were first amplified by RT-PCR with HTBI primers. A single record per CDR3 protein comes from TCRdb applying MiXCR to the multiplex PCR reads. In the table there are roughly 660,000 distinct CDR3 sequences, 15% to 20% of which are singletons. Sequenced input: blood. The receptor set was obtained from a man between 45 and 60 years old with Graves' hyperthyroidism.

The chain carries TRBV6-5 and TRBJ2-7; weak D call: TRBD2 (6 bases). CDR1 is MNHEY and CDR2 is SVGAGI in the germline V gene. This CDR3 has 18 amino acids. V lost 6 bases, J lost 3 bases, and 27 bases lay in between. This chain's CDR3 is CASSRYALLGGSFYEQYF. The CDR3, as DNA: TGTGCCAGCAGCCGCTATGCCCTGTTGGGGGGTAGCTTCTACGAGCAGTACTTC.

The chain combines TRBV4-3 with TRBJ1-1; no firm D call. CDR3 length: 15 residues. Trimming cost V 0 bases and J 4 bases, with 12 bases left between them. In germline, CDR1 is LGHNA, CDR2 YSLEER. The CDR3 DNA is TGCGCCAGCAGCCAAGACAGGTCGTATGGCACTGAAGCTTTCTTT. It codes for CASSQDRSYGTEAFF.

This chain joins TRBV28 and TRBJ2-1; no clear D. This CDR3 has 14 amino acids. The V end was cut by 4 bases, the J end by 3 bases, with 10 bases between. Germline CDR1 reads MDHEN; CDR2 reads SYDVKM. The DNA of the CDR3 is TGTGCCAGCAGTTCGGCTACAAACTACAATGAGCAGTTCTTC. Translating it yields CASSSATNYNEQFF.

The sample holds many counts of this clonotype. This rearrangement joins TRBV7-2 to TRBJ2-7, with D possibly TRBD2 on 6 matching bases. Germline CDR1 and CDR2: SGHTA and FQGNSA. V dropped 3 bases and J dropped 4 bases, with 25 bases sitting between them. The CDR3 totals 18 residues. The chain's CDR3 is CASSLGPTGSAGSYEQYF. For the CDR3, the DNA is TGTGCCAGCAGCTTGGGACCCACCGGGAGTGCTGGCTCGTACGAGCAGTACTTC.

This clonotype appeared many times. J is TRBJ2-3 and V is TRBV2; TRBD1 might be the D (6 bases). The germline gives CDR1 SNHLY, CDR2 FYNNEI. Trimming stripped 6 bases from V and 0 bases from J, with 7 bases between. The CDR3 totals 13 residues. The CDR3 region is CASRDSSTDTQYF. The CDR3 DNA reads TGTGCCAGCAGGGACAGCAGCACAGATACGCAGTATTTT.

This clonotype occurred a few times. CDR3 sequence (DNA): TGTGCCAGCAGGGTATTAGGCAGACAGAACACTGAAGCTTTCTTT. This sequence encodes CASRVLGRQNTEAFF. This rearrangement joins TRBV27 to TRBJ1-1, with D unresolved. With 6 bases removed from V and 1 base from J, the gap between germline ends came to 15 bases. The length of the CDR3 is 15 residues. CDR1 is MNHEY and CDR2 is SMNVEV in the germline V gene (reference sequence).

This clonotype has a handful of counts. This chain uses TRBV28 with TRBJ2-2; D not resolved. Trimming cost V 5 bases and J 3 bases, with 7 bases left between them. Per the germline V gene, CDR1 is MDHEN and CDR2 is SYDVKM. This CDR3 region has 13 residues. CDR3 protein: CASSKPDTGELFF. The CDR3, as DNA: TGTGCCAGCAGTAAACCGGACACCGGGGAGCTGTTTTTT.

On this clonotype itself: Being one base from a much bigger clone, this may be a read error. The CDR3, as DNA: TGTGCCAGCAGCCGGGACGTTAGCACAGATACGCAGTATTTT. Translation: CASSRDVSTDTQYF. The genes are TRBV6-1 and TRBJ2-3; perhaps D is TRBD1 or TRBD2 (5 bases each). The CDR3 is made up of 14 amino acids. In germline, CDR1 is MNHNS, CDR2 SASEGT. V lost 6 bases to trimming and J lost 0 bases, with 10 bases between them.

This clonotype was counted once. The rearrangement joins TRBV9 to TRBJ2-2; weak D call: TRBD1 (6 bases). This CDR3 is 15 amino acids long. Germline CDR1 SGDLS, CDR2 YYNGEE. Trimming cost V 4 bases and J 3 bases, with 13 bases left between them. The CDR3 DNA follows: TGTGCCAGCAGCACAACAGGGTCGGACACCGGGGAGCTGTTTTTT. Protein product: CASSTTGSDTGELFF.

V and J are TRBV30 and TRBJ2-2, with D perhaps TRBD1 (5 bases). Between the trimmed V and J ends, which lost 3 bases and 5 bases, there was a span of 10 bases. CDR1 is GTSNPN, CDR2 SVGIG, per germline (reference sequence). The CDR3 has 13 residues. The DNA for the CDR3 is TGTGCCTGGAGCTCCAGGGCGACCGGGGAGCTGTTTTTT. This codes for CAWSSRATGELFF.

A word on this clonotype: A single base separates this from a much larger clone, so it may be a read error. Written as DNA, the CDR3 is TGTGCCACCAGTGTAGTTGGGAATCAGCCCCAGCATTTT. The encoded protein is CATSVVGNQPQHF. J is TRBJ1-5 and V is TRBV24-1, with D hard to call. This CDR3 spans 13 amino acids. Germline V gene sequence: CDR1 KGHDR, CDR2 SFDVKD. Deletions cut 5 bases from V and 4 bases from J, with 8 bases between.

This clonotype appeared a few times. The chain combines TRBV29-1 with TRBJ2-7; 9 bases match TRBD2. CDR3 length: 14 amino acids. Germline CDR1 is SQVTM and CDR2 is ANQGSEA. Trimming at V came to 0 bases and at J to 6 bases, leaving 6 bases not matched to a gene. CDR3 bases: TGCAGCGTTGAAGAGAGGTGGACTAGCGCCGAGCAGTACTTC. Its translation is CSVEERWTSAEQYF.

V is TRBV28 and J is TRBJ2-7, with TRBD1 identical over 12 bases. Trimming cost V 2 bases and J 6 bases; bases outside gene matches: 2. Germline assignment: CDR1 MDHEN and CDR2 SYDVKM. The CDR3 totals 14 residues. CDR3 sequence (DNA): TGTGCCAGCAGTTTAGGGACAGGGGGCCCCGAGCAGTACTTC. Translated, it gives CASSLGTGGPEQYF.

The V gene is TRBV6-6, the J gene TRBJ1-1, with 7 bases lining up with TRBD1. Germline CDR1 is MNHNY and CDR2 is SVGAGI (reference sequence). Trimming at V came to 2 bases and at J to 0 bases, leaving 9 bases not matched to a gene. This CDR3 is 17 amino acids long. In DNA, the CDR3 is TGTGCCAGCAGTTACCCTCCAGGGGGGGGCTTGAACACTGAAGCTTTCTTT. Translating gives CASSYPPGGGLNTEAFF.

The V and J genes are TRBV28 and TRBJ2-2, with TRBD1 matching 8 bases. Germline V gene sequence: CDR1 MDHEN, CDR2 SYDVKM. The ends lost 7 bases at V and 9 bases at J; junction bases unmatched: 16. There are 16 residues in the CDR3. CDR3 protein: CASTISGTGRTRELFF. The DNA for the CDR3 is TGTGCCAGCACCATTTCCGGGACAGGAAGGACCAGGGAGCTGTTTTTT.

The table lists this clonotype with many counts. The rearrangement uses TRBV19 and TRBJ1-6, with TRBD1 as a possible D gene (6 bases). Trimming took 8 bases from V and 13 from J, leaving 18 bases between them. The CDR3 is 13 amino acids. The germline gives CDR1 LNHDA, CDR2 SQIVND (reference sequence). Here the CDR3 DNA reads TGTGCCAGTCAACGGGAGGGGGTTCTTCCCCTCCACTTT. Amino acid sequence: CASQREGVLPLHF.

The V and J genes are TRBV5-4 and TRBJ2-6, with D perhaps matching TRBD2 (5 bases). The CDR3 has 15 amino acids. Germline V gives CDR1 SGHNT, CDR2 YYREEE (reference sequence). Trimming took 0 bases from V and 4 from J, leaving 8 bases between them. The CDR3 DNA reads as TGTGCCAGCAGCTTGGCCGGGGTCGGGGCCAACGTCCTGACTTTC. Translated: CASSLAGVGANVLTF.

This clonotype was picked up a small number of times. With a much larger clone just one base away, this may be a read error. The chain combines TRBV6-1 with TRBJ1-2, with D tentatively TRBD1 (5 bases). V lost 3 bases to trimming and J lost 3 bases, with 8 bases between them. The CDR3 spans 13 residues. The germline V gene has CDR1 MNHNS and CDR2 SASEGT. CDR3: CASSEGEDYGYTF. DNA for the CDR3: TGTGCCAGCAGTGAGGGGGAGGACTATGGCTACACCTTC.